The 24 T cell receptor beta chains given below trace back to one sample, sequenced in a study of blood T cell repertoires in COVID-19. The data were produced by immunoSEQ multiplex PCR, yet TCRdb's version contains in-frame clones alone and is incomplete. In the table there are about 220,000 clones, approximately 83% of which are singletons. Material for sequencing was peripheral blood. The receptors come from a woman in her 30s who had recovered from COVID-19.

The chain combines TRBV10-2 with TRBJ2-7; 7 nucleotides match TRBD1. The CDR3 has 18 amino acids. V gave up 3 bases and J gave up 0 bases; unmatched junction bases: 14. CDR1 is WSHSY and CDR2 is SAAADI in the germline V gene. This CDR3 is CASSERSIQGRASYEQYF. CDR3 nucleotides: TGCGCCAGCAGTGAAAGGTCCATACAGGGGAGAGCCTCCTACGAGCAGTACTTC.

This clone showed up just a few times. This chain connects TRBV6-6 to TRBJ2-1, with 10 bases matching TRBD2. Losses at the gene ends were 5 bases for V and 5 bases for J; bases not matched to a gene: 9. The CDR3 extends over 16 amino acids. Germline CDR1 is MNHNY and CDR2 is SVGAGI (reference sequence). The DNA of the CDR3 is TGTGCCAGCAGTCGACCCGGGACTAGCGTACACAATGAGCAGTTCTTC. Protein product: CASSRPGTSVHNEQFF.

The rearrangement joins TRBV10-3 to TRBJ2-1; 7 nucleotides align to TRBD1. Germline V gives CDR1 ENHRY, CDR2 SYGVKD. V was clipped by 6 bases and J by 4 bases; unmatched bases: 9. CDR3 length equals 15 residues. The DNA for the CDR3 is TGTGCCATCAGAGATACAGGGGTGGGGTACAATGAGCAGTTCTTC. It encodes CAIRDTGVGYNEQFF.

This chain joins TRBV9 and TRBJ2-3; 10 nucleotides agree with TRBD2. Germline V gene sequence: CDR1 SGDLS, CDR2 YYNGEE. Germline trimming cut 4 bases from V and 1 base from J; bases unmatched to any gene: 3. The CDR3 loop spans 15 amino acids. The DNA of the CDR3 is TGTGCCAGCAGCTTAGGACTAGCGGGCACAGATACGCAGTATTTT. Protein: CASSLGLAGTDTQYF.

This chain links TRBV10-3 with TRBJ2-3; D is unresolved. V lost 8 bases, J lost 4 bases, and 10 bases lay in between. Germline V gene data show CDR1 as ENHRY and CDR2 as SYGVKD. This CDR3 spans 12 amino acids. CDR3 DNA sequence: TGTGCCATCGCCGTAGAGCCAGATACGCAGTATTTT. The encoded protein is CAIAVEPDTQYF.

The CDR3 is CASSSRPQGTGELFF. CDR3 DNA: TGTGCCAGCAGCTCTAGGCCTCAGGGCACCGGGGAGCTGTTTTTT. V and J are TRBV7-3 and TRBJ2-2; possibly TRBD1 for D (5 bases). Germline assignment: CDR1 SGHTA and CDR2 FQGTGA. The CDR3 consists of 15 residues. Trimming removed 4 bases from V and 4 bases from J, with 13 bases in between.

The V gene is TRBV14, the J gene TRBJ2-1; 11 bases match TRBD2. The CDR3 contains 14 residues. J gave up 8 bases and V 3 bases, and 3 bases lay outside the gene matches. The germline V gene has CDR1 SGHDN and CDR2 FVKESK. In nucleotides, the CDR3 is TGTGCCAGCAGCCAGCTACTAGCGGGAGATGAGCAGTTCTTC. It encodes CASSQLLAGDEQFF.

The chain recombines TRBV11-2 with TRBJ2-5, with D tentatively TRBD1 (5 bases). Germline V gives CDR1 SGHAT, CDR2 FQNNGV. The CDR3 has 14 amino acids. Trimming pared 0 bases from V and 6 bases from J, leaving 11 bases between. CDR3 loop: CASSLDQGLQTQYF. In DNA form, the CDR3 reads TGTGCCAGCAGCTTAGATCAGGGTTTGCAGACCCAGTACTTC. Full variable domain (outside the CDR3, taken from reference TRBV11-2 and TRBJ2-5): EAGVAQSPRYKIIEKRQSVAFWCNPISGHATLYWYQQILGQGPKLLIQFQNNGVVDDSQLPKDRFSAERLKGVDSTLKIQPAKLEDSAVYLCASSLDQGLQTQYFGPGTRLLVL.

This clone was counted a single time. The V call is TRBV9, the J call TRBJ1-1; D may be TRBD1 (6 bases). CDR3 length: 14 residues. Germline V gene sequence: CDR1 SGDLS, CDR2 YYNGEE. V was cut by 2 bases and J by 5 bases, with 13 bases left in between. CDR3 residues: CASSVGGAWTEAFF. CDR3 in DNA: TGTGCCAGCAGCGTCGGGGGGGCTTGGACTGAAGCTTTCTTT.

The chain employs TRBV18 and TRBJ1-1, with D possibly TRBD1 on 5 matching bases. V lost 3 bases to trimming and J lost 5 bases, with 19 bases between them. The CDR3 length is 16 residues. Germline V CDR1 and CDR2: KGHSH, LQKENI. The CDR3 sequence is CASSPTKVGAGTEAFF. The CDR3 nucleotides are TGTGCCAGCTCACCTACCAAAGTTGGGGCAGGAACTGAAGCTTTCTTT.

The CDR3 coding sequence is TGTGCCACCAGTGATCCGCAGGGCTATGGGGCCAACGTCCTGACTTTC. Amino acid sequence: CATSDPQGYGANVLTF. The rearrangement uses TRBV24-1 and TRBJ2-6; maybe TRBD1 (5 bases). The CDR3 contains 16 residues. Per the germline V gene, CDR1 is KGHDR and CDR2 is SFDVKD. V was cut by 3 bases and J by 3 bases, with 11 bases left in between.

This clone was seen once. The CDR3 protein is CASSMGRQSSYEQYF. The CDR3 DNA sequence: TGTGCCAGTAGTATGGGGCGACAGAGCTCCTACGAGCAGTACTTC. The chain couples TRBV19 to TRBJ2-7, with D perhaps TRBD1 (5 bases). The CDR3 loop spans 15 amino acids. From germline, CDR1 is LNHDA and CDR2 SQIVND (reference sequence). V shed 3 bases and J shed 0 bases, with 12 bases lying between them.

The chain carries TRBV5-1 and TRBJ2-7, with TRBD2 matching over 11 bases. Germline CDR1 and CDR2: SGHRS and YFSETQ. V lost 2 bases to trimming and J lost 3 bases; unmatched junction nucleotides: 7. CDR3 size: 16 residues. The CDR3 coding sequence is TGCGCCAGCAGCTTCAGACTAGCGGGATCTAGCTACGAGCAGTACTTC. It specifies CASSFRLAGSSYEQYF.

The chain uses TRBV7-5 and TRBJ2-2; the table's D call of TRBD2 was not tested on the DNA. TRBV7-5 is termed a pseudogene. The length of the CDR3 is 16 residues. DNA of the CDR3: TGTGTCAGAAGCTCGAGTAGCGGGAGAGGTCCCGGGGAGCTGTTTTTT. This translates into CVRSSSSGRGPGELFF.

On this clone itself: The same CDR3 also results from other DNA sequences found in this sample. This chain uses TRBV9 with TRBJ2-5; 8 positions agree with TRBD1. V shed 4 bases and J 1 base; nucleotides not matched to a gene: 6. Germline loops: CDR1 SGDLS, CDR2 YYNGEE. This CDR3 has 15 residues. This CDR3 reads CASSSGQGPQETQYF. The CDR3 coding sequence is TGTGCCAGCAGCTCCGGACAGGGTCCCCAAGAGACCCAGTACTTC. The variable domain in full, with the rest retrieved from reference TRBV9 and TRBJ2-5, is DSGVTQTPKHLITATGQRVTLRCSPRSGDLSVYWYQQSLDQGLQFLIQYYNGEERAKGNILERFSAQQFPDLHSELNLSSLELGDSALYFCASSSGQGPQETQYFGPGTRLLVL.

A remark on this clone: Other DNA variants within this sample encode the same CDR3. The chain joins TRBV9 to TRBJ2-2; D uncertain. The CDR3 contains 14 residues. CDR1 and CDR2 (germline): SGDLS, YYNGEE. The V end was cut by 0 bases, the J end by 2 bases, with 5 bases between. The CDR3 is CASSVGGNTGELFF. The CDR3 nucleotides read TGTGCCAGCAGCGTAGGCGGTAACACCGGGGAGCTGTTTTTT. The variable domain in full, with the rest retrieved from reference TRBV9 and TRBJ2-2, is DSGVTQTPKHLITATGQRVTLRCSPRSGDLSVYWYQQSLDQGLQFLIQYYNGEERAKGNILERFSAQQFPDLHSELNLSSLELGDSALYFCASSVGGNTGELFFGEGSRLTVL.

This clone was observed once. The rearrangement uses TRBV7-9 and TRBJ2-3; a possible D gene is TRBD1 (5 bases). CDR1 is SEHNR, CDR2 FQNEAQ, per germline (reference sequence). Deletions cut 5 bases from V and 2 bases from J, with 14 bases between. The CDR3 spans 15 residues. This CDR3 reads CASSPARAFTDTQYF. In DNA form, the CDR3 reads TGTGCCAGCAGCCCTGCCAGGGCCTTCACAGATACGCAGTATTTT. Looking up the rest from reference TRBV7-9 and TRBJ2-3 gives the full variable domain: DTGVSQNPRHKITKRGQNVTFRCDPISEHNRLYWYRQTLGQGPEFLTYFQNEAQLEKSRLLSDRFSAERPKGSFSTLEIQRTEQGDSAMYLCASSPARAFTDTQYFGPGTRLTVL.

This chain joins TRBV11-2 and TRBJ1-2, with 9 bases matching TRBD1. The V and J ends lost 4 bases and 6 bases, in that order; junction bases with no gene match: 12. Germline lookup yields CDR1 SGHAT and CDR2 FQNNGV. The CDR3 has 16 amino acids. The CDR3 region has the DNA TGTGCCAGCAGCTATCAGGGAAGGACAGGGGCGAATGGCTACACCTTC. This encodes CASSYQGRTGANGYTF.

Only a few counts were recorded for this clone. The chain joins TRBV2 to TRBJ2-3; no clear D. Germline V lookup: CDR1 SNHLY, CDR2 FYNNEI. CDR3 length: 11 residues. V was shortened by 9 bases and J by 3 bases, with 7 bases between the two germline ends. In DNA form, the CDR3 reads TGTGCCAGGGCCCTTACAGATACGCAGTATTTT. It translates to CARALTDTQYF. The entire variable domain, with the rest obtained from reference TRBV2 and TRBJ2-3, is as follows: EPEVTQTPSHQVTQMGQEVILRCVPISNHLYFYWYRQILGQKVEFLVSFYNNEISEKSEIFDDQFSVERPDGSNFTLKIRSTKLEDSAMYFCARALTDTQYFGPGTRLTVL.

This chain connects TRBV19 to TRBJ2-5; 7 positions match TRBD1. Germline trimming cut 3 bases from V and 2 bases from J; bases unmatched to any gene: 9. The CDR3 runs to 16 residues. Per the germline V gene, CDR1 is LNHDA and CDR2 is SQIVND (reference sequence). The CDR3, as DNA: TGTGCCAGTAGTATGGGCCAGGGGGTTTGGCAAGAGACCCAGTACTTC. It codes for CASSMGQGVWQETQYF.

This chain uses TRBV19 with TRBJ2-7, with 13 bases lining up with TRBD2. Unmatched junction bases numbered 3, after V lost 2 bases and J lost 2 bases. This CDR3 has 16 residues. The germline CDR1 and CDR2 sequences are LNHDA and SQIVND (reference sequence). The CDR3 sequence is CASSISTSGGTYEQYF. In DNA form, the CDR3 reads TGTGCCAGTAGTATATCGACTAGCGGGGGGACCTACGAGCAGTACTTC.

V and J are TRBV6-5 and TRBJ2-7, with no clear D. The germline gives CDR1 MNHEY, CDR2 SVGAGI. CDR3 size: 13 residues. Trimming removed 5 bases from V and 2 bases from J, with 10 bases in between. The CDR3 DNA reads TGTGCCAGCAGTCCACGGCTAGCCTACGAGCAGTACTTC. It codes for CASSPRLAYEQYF.

In the case of this clone: The sample carries other DNA sequences with the same CDR3. The rearrangement links TRBV7-3 to TRBJ2-2, with unresolved D. V shed 4 bases and J shed 1 base, with 4 bases lying between them. Germline V gene data show CDR1 as SGHTA and CDR2 as FQGTGA. This CDR3 comprises 13 residues. CDR3 protein: CASSSLNTGELFF. The CDR3 DNA sequence: TGTGCCAGCAGCTCCCTGAACACCGGGGAGCTGTTTTTT.

The genes are TRBV28 and TRBJ1-6, with D possibly being TRBD1 (6 bases). Per the germline V gene, CDR1 is MDHEN and CDR2 is SYDVKM. Trimming cost V 5 bases and J 9 bases, with 8 bases left between them. This CDR3 has 12 amino acids. CDR3 bases: TGTGCCAGCAGTGACAGGTCTTCACCCCTCCACTTT. Amino acid sequence: CASSDRSSPLHF.